This is a list of T cell receptor beta chains from one sample in a study of shared T cell receptors in the human thymus. TCRdb's copy holds only in-frame clones and misses some; the assay was immunoSEQ multiplex PCR. The data contain approximately 660,000 clones, 70% to 90% of them singletons. The same data also went into a second study, on human thymus T cells.

Sequenced material: thymocytes. The receptors were sampled from a boy younger than two with a congenital heart defect. The CDR3 runs from the conserved cysteine through the conserved F or W.

TRBJ2-7,TRBV7-9,CASSLPGLDYEQYF
TRBJ2-1,TRBV7-6,CASSLTSNEQFF
TRBJ2-7,TRBV4-1,CASSQAKKGDYEQYF
TRBJ2-5,TRBV19,CASSRGQKETQYF
TRBJ2-1,TRBV15,CATSRVPGQGAGDNEQFF
TRBJ2-7,TRBV27,CASSSRELEQYF
TRBJ1-4,TRBV27,CASSLKGLDEKLFF
TRBJ2-1,TRBV2,CASISGSEQFF
TRBJ1-4,TRBV11-2,CASSPDTHGATNEKLFF
TRBJ2-3,TRBV5-1,CASSSASSRGDTDTQYF
TRBJ2-3,TRBV4-2,CASSQDTGTLTDTQYF
TRBJ2-7,TRBV30,CAWSGDRQSSYEQYF
TRBJ2-1,TRBV27,CASSPYREYNEQFF
TRBJ2-7,TRBV19,CASSPEKSHEQYF
TRBJ1-4,TRBV30,CAWGHREKLFF
TRBJ2-1,TRBV6-5,CASSFLAGSSYNEQFF
TRBJ2-7,TRBV7-2,CASSLPGTGDYYEQYF
TRBJ2-2,TRBV10-1,CASSTMRGGHTGELFF
TRBJ2-7,TRBV2,CASRASGLSYEQYF
TRBJ2-1,TRBV4-3,CASSQRTSGSGNEQFF
TRBJ2-5,TRBV29-1,CSVEVTAGETQYF
TRBJ2-1,TRBV5-1,CASSLDLAGDIGEQFF
TRBJ2-1,TRBV11-3,CASSLYPGSHVRQFF
TRBJ2-5,TRBV9,CASSVSPSLSLQETQYF
TRBJ2-7,TRBV7-2,CASSFRTAYEQYF
TRBJ1-4,TRBV4-1,CASSQGDRPYEKLFF
TRBJ2-7,TRBV7-9,CASSLYNGTGEKEQYF
TRBJ2-3,TRBV7-6,CASSLVRVSWATDTQYF
TRBJ2-4,TRBV7-2,CASSFYRAKNIQYF